These 31 T cell receptor beta chains were all obtained from the same sample, sequenced in a study of control samples from healthy donors and cancer patients. TCRdb's copy holds only in-frame clones and misses some; the assay was immunoSEQ multiplex PCR. The top ten clones hold 1.5% of a sample with 150,000 to 200,000 clones, 91% of them seen once. The material sequenced was blood. All receptors derive from a woman in her 30s in good health.

This chain connects TRBV7-3 to TRBJ2-5; maybe TRBD2 (6 bases). CDR3 length equals 13 residues. Germline loops: CDR1 SGHTA, CDR2 FQGTGA. The V end lost 0 bases, the J end lost 7 bases, and 9 bases lay between the germline ends. CDR3 nucleotide sequence: TGTGCCAGCAGCTTAACTGGGGGAGGGACCCAGTACTTC. This codes for CASSLTGGGTQYF.

The J gene is TRBJ2-1, the V gene TRBV18, with TRBD2 identical over 12 bases. Trimming took 0 bases from V and 4 from J; bases not matched to a gene: 1. The germline V gene has CDR1 KGHSH and CDR2 LQKENI. The CDR3 has 16 amino acids. CDR3 loop: CASSPPTSGRYNEQFF. The CDR3 region has the DNA TGTGCCAGCTCACCACCTACTAGCGGGAGGTACAATGAGCAGTTCTTC.

In this sample, this clone turned up once. The chain combines TRBV7-6 with TRBJ2-1, with D perhaps matching TRBD2 (7 bases). CDR1 is SGHVS and CDR2 is FNYEAQ in the germline V gene. Trimming stripped 0 bases from V and 8 bases from J, with 11 bases between. The CDR3 runs 14 residues. The CDR3: CASSLAGEGDEQFF. CDR3 nucleotides: TGTGCCAGCAGCTTAGCGGGGGAGGGGGATGAGCAGTTCTTC.

This chain links TRBV5-1 with TRBJ1-6, with D perhaps matching TRBD1 (5 bases). This CDR3 comprises 15 residues. Germline-derived CDR1 and CDR2 are SGHRS and YFSETQ. V was cut by 4 bases and J by 0 bases, with 8 bases left in between. As DNA, the CDR3 is TGCGCCAGCAGCCGGGACGTCTCCTATAATTCACCCCTCCACTTT. It specifies CASSRDVSYNSPLHF.

As to this clone: The same CDR3 can be traced to other DNA sequences in this sample. The chain recombines TRBV5-1 with TRBJ1-2, with D hard to call. Germline loops: CDR1 SGHRS, CDR2 YFSETQ. Trimming left V 0 bases short and J 4 bases short, with 7 bases between. This CDR3 is built from 13 residues. Written as DNA, the CDR3 is TGCGCCAGCAGCTTGGAGACCGCCTATGGCTACACCTTC. This codes for CASSLETAYGYTF.

The chain is built from TRBV5-1 and TRBJ2-7, with D perhaps TRBD1 (6 bases). V dropped 3 bases and J dropped 0 bases, with 10 bases sitting between them. The CDR3 is 14 amino acids. Germline V gives CDR1 SGHRS, CDR2 YFSETQ. The CDR3 coding sequence is TGCGCCAGCAGCTGGGACACAGCCTCCTACGAGCAGTACTTC. Residues: CASSWDTASYEQYF.

This chain uses TRBV28 with TRBJ1-5; 7 bases map to TRBD1. The germline gives CDR1 MDHEN, CDR2 SYDVKM. This CDR3 is built from 13 residues. J lost 7 bases, V lost 5 bases, and 5 bases had no gene match. CDR3: CASSMTGSQPQHF. CDR3 DNA: TGTGCCAGCAGTATGACAGGGAGCCAGCCCCAGCATTTT. Full variable domain (rest looked up from reference TRBV28 and TRBJ1-5): DVKVTQSSRYLVKRTGEKVFLECVQDMDHENMFWYRQDPGLGLRLIYFSYDVKMKEKGDIPEGYSVSREKKERFSLILESASTNQTSMYLCASSMTGSQPQHFGDGTRLSIL.

The chain uses TRBV11-3 and TRBJ2-3, with 11 positions matching TRBD1. The CDR3 consists of 16 residues. CDR1 and CDR2 from the germline V gene are SGHNT and YENEEA. The J segment lost 6 bases and the V segment lost 0 bases, leaving 5 bases of the junction unmatched. Here the CDR3 DNA reads TGTGCCAGCAGCTTAGATTGGACAGGGGGCGAGGATACGCAGTATTTT. Protein product: CASSLDWTGGEDTQYF.

This sequence joins TRBV10-1 and TRBJ1-5, with no clear D. Germline V gene lookup returns CDR1 WNHNN and CDR2 SYGVQD (reference sequence). This CDR3 has 15 residues. Trimming removed 3 bases at V and 4 bases at J, with 13 bases between. The chain's CDR3 is CASSDQAGKNQPQHF. Here the CDR3 DNA reads TGCGCCAGCAGTGACCAGGCGGGAAAAAATCAGCCCCAGCATTTT.

This chain connects TRBV7-9 to TRBJ1-1, with D tentatively TRBD1 (5 bases). The V and J ends lost 5 bases and 1 base respectively, with 8 bases between them. The CDR3 covers 13 residues. In germline, CDR1 is SEHNR, CDR2 FQNEAQ (reference sequence). The CDR3, as DNA: TGTGCCAGCAGCGACGGGGGGAACACTGAAGCTTTCTTT. Translating it yields CASSDGGNTEAFF.

The chain uses TRBV7-9 and TRBJ2-1; maybe TRBD1 (5 bases). Germline CDR1 is SEHNR and CDR2 is FQNEAQ (reference sequence). The CDR3 has 14 amino acids. Trimming stripped 4 bases from V and 5 bases from J, with 12 bases between. The CDR3 bases are TGTGCCAGCAGCTCCAGGGCGTGGGACAATGAGCAGTTCTTC. This sequence encodes CASSSRAWDNEQFF.

This sequence joins TRBV7-2 and TRBJ2-5, with 14 bases aligning to TRBD2. V lost 1 base and J lost 4; bases outside the gene matches: 5. Germline CDR1 reads SGHTA; CDR2 reads FQGNSA. The CDR3 spans 17 residues. The CDR3 DNA follows: TGTGCCAGCAGCTTAGGGGGACTAGCGGGAGTCGGAGAGACCCAGTACTTC. This encodes CASSLGGLAGVGETQYF.

The chain joins TRBV14 to TRBJ2-4; the match to TRBD2 covers 15 bases. With V trimmed by 1 base and J by 2 bases, 3 bases remained unmatched. Germline CDR1 reads SGHDN; CDR2 reads FVKESK. The length of the CDR3 is 18 residues. The CDR3 DNA sequence: TGTGCCAGCAGCCAAGGGGGACTAGCGGGAGGCCCCAAAAACATTCAGTACTTC. It encodes CASSQGGLAGGPKNIQYF.

CDR3 loop: CASSRGVVETQYF. For the CDR3, the DNA is TGTGCCAGCAGTCGGGGGGTGGTAGAGACCCAGTACTTC. This chain links TRBV27 with TRBJ2-5, with 7 bases matching TRBD2. The V gene end was trimmed by 5 bases and the J gene end by 4 bases; junction bases not matched to a gene: 4. The CDR3 spans 13 residues. Germline CDR1 and CDR2: MNHEY and SMNVEV (reference sequence).

V and J are TRBV5-1 and TRBJ2-7, with D possibly matching TRBD1 (7 bases). With 4 bases removed from V and 0 bases from J, the gap between germline ends came to 11 bases. CDR3 length: 14 residues. Germline V lookup: CDR1 SGHRS, CDR2 YFSETQ. CDR3 in amino acids: CASSRQGGSYEQYF. DNA of the CDR3: TGCGCCAGCAGCAGGCAGGGGGGCTCCTACGAGCAGTACTTC.

This sequence joins TRBV18 and TRBJ1-1; 8 bases agree with TRBD1. Germline CDR1 is KGHSH and CDR2 is LQKENI. V shed 5 bases and J 1 base; nucleotides not matched to a gene: 6. The CDR3 covers 15 residues. The CDR3 DNA follows: TGTGCCAGCTCATCTCCAGGGGGCGAGAACACTGAAGCTTTCTTT. Translated: CASSSPGGENTEAFF.

The chain recombines TRBV15 with TRBJ1-4; D is possibly TRBD1 (6 bases). V lost 1 base and J lost 8, with 11 bases in between. The V gene's germline CDR1 is LNHNV and CDR2 YYDKDF (reference sequence). This CDR3 has 14 residues. CDR3 sequence: CATSRAGVGEKLFF. The CDR3 DNA reads as TGTGCCACCAGCAGAGCAGGGGTTGGCGAAAAACTGTTTTTT.

V is TRBV19 and J is TRBJ1-2; no firm D call. With 4 bases removed from V and 2 bases from J, the gap between germline ends came to 11 bases. This CDR3 is built from 14 residues. Germline assignment: CDR1 LNHDA and CDR2 SQIVND (reference sequence). The CDR3 here is CASSRPDENYGYTF. Written as DNA, the CDR3 is TGTGCCAGTAGTAGGCCGGACGAAAACTATGGCTACACCTTC. The whole variable domain, filled in from reference TRBV19 and TRBJ1-2, reads DGGITQSPKYLFRKEGQNVTLSCEQNLNHDAMYWYRQDPGQGLRLIYYSQIVNDFQKGDIAEGYSVSREKKESFPLTVTSAQKNPTAFYLCASSRPDENYGYTFGSGTRLTVV.

V gene TRBV7-2 combines with J gene TRBJ2-3, with TRBD2 as a possible D gene (6 bases). This CDR3 has 15 amino acids. Between the trimmed V and J ends, which lost 1 base and 1 base, there was a span of 9 bases. CDR1 and CDR2 (germline): SGHTA, FQGNSA. The CDR3 DNA is TGTGCCAGCAGCTTAGAGGGACTGCGCACAGATACGCAGTATTTT. Encoded protein: CASSLEGLRTDTQYF.

This clone occurred a few times. The chain is built from TRBV12-5 and TRBJ1-2, with D possibly matching TRBD1 (5 bases). The CDR3 is 14 residues long. CDR1 LGHNT and CDR2 FRNRAP come from the germline V gene. The V end lost 5 bases, the J end lost 4 bases, and 14 bases lay between the germline ends. The CDR3 loop is CASGPPREFYGYTF. The CDR3, as DNA: TGTGCTAGTGGTCCCCCCAGGGAGTTCTATGGCTACACCTTC.

The rearrangement joins TRBV12-3 or TRBV12-4 to TRBJ2-5; D call uncertain. CDR3 size: 11 residues. V gave up 0 bases and J gave up 5 bases, with 1 base separating them. As DNA, the CDR3 is TGTGCCAGCAGTTTAGCCGAGACCCAGTACTTC. This sequence encodes CASSLAETQYF.

The chain employs TRBV2 and TRBJ2-1, with 7 bases fitting TRBD2. The CDR3 is 13 residues long. J was trimmed by 1 base and V by 9 bases; bases with no gene match: 3. Germline V CDR1 and CDR2: SNHLY, FYNNEI. CDR3 nucleotide sequence: TGTGCCAGTAGGACTAGTTCCTACAATGAGCAGTTCTTC. The encoded protein is CASRTSSYNEQFF.

The chain employs TRBV2 and TRBJ1-2, with 8 bases matching TRBD1. The CDR3 totals 12 residues. The germline CDR1 and CDR2 sequences are SNHLY and FYNNEI. Losses at the gene ends were 7 bases for V and 4 bases for J; bases not matched to a gene: 2. The CDR3: CASNRGTYGYTF. CDR3 nucleotide sequence: TGTGCCAGCAACAGGGGGACCTATGGCTACACCTTC.

CDR3 nucleotides: TGTGCCAGCAGCCTCGGACCATATAATGAAAAACTGTTTTTT. Its protein product is CASSLGPYNEKLFF. This chain links TRBV11-2 with TRBJ1-4, with unresolved D. CDR3 size: 14 residues. Germline V CDR1 and CDR2: SGHAT, FQNNGV. Trimming removed 5 bases from V and 4 bases from J, with 11 bases in between.

With respect to this clone: The identical CDR3 is also encoded by other nucleotide sequences in the sample. The J gene is TRBJ1-1, the V gene TRBV18; D not certain. CDR1 and CDR2 (germline): KGHSH, LQKENI. CDR3 length equals 13 residues. V gave up 1 base and J gave up 3 bases, with 6 bases separating them. The CDR3 nucleotides read TGTGCCAGCTCACCACAGGGTTACACTGAAGCTTTCTTT. It yields the protein CASSPQGYTEAFF. The full variable domain, its missing parts supplied by reference TRBV18 and TRBJ1-1, is NAGVMQNPRHLVRRRGQEARLRCSPMKGHSHVYWYRQLPEEGLKFMVYLQKENIIDESGMPKERFSAEFPKEGPSILRIQQVVRGDSAAYFCASSPQGYTEAFFGQGTRLTVV.

The genes are TRBV27 and TRBJ2-7; TRBD1 aligns across 8 bases. There are 15 residues in the CDR3. Germline trimming cut 0 bases from V and 2 bases from J; bases unmatched to any gene: 3. Per germline, CDR1 MNHEY and CDR2 SMNVEV (reference sequence). CDR3 bases: TGTGCCAGCAGTTTATCCCAGGGGGCCACCTACGAGCAGTACTTC. Residues: CASSLSQGATYEQYF.

Of note for this clone: One end of the junction varies from germline; a read error may be responsible. The V and J genes are TRBV11-2 and TRBJ1-3, with 7 bases aligning to TRBD1. This CDR3 region has 16 residues. CDR1 is SGHAT, CDR2 FQNNGV, per germline. Written as DNA, the CDR3 is TGTGCCAGCAGCATAGAACTGGACAGGACCGGAAACACCATATATTTT. Amino acid sequence: CASSIELDRTGNTIYF.

This rearrangement joins TRBV10-2 to TRBJ1-5; 7 nucleotides align to TRBD1. Trimming cost V 3 bases and J 2 bases; bases outside gene matches: 4. The CDR3 consists of 15 residues. The germline CDR1 and CDR2 sequences are WSHSY and SAAADI. CDR3 loop: CASSDRQGGNQPQHF. CDR3 nucleotide sequence: TGCGCCAGCAGTGATCGACAGGGAGGCAATCAGCCCCAGCATTTT.

This clone was counted a single time. This rearrangement joins TRBV23-1 to TRBJ2-7, with a possible D match to TRBD1 (5 bases). TRBV23-1 is placed among ORFs of uncertain function. This CDR3 comprises 11 residues. With 4 bases removed from V and 5 bases from J, the gap between germline ends came to 6 bases. The CDR3 DNA reads TGCGCCAGCAGTCCCAGGGACGAGCAGTACTTC. This translates into CASSPRDEQYF.

J is TRBJ2-7 and V is TRBV18; maybe TRBD1 (6 bases). Germline V gives CDR1 KGHSH, CDR2 LQKENI. V was shortened by 0 bases and J by 2 bases, with 11 bases between the two germline ends. This CDR3 has 15 amino acids. CDR3 in DNA: TGTGCCAGCTCACCACCGGGGGCAGGGGCCTACGAGCAGTACTTC. Its translation is CASSPPGAGAYEQYF.

The chain employs TRBV6-5 and TRBJ1-3, with 7 bases lining up with TRBD1. This CDR3 comprises 14 residues. The junction had 2 bases not matched to a gene; V was cut back by 6 bases and J by 0 bases. Germline V gene lookup returns CDR1 MNHEY and CDR2 SVGAGI. The CDR3, as DNA: TGTGCCAGCAGACAGGGGCCCTCTGGAAACACCATATATTTT. It translates to CASRQGPSGNTIYF.